Listed below are T cell receptor beta chains from one sample, sequenced in a study of identical twins. TCRdb passed the 5' RACE reads through MiXCR, listing each CDR3 protein once. The sample has 500,000 to 600,000 distinct CDR3 sequences, approximately 22% seen once; the top ten hold about 0.91%. The same data also contributed to another study, on T cells expressing NK-cell markers.

Sequenced sample: CD4+ T cells sorted from blood. These TCRs come from a woman aged 18 to 35 in good health. The CDR3 runs from the conserved cysteine through the conserved F or W. The D gene is left open where the match is weak. Clone size is not always given. Where it is, it says once, few, many or a class for expanded clones.

d_gene	j_gene	v_gene	abundance	CDR3aa	CDR3nt
TRBD2	TRBJ2-3	TRBV12-3/TRBV12-4	few	CASSRTSGRAATQYF	TGTGCCAGCAGTCGGACTAGCGGGAGGGCGGCTACGCAGTATTTT
.	TRBJ2-1	TRBV10-1	few	CASSGGALQFF	TGCGCCAGCAGTGGGGGGGCCCTTCAGTTCTTC
TRBD2	TRBJ2-3	TRBV20-1	.	CSALAGGPGDTQYF	TGCAGTGCTCTAGCGGGAGGGCCCGGAGATACGCAGTATTTT
.	TRBJ2-7	TRBV10-3	.	CAISEARLRSSYEQYF	TGTGCCATCAGTGAGGCCAGACTAAGGAGCTCCTACGAGCAGTACTTC
TRBD2	TRBJ2-3	TRBV5-1	few	CASSGLAGAPSTDTQYF	TGCGCCAGCAGCGGGCTAGCGGGGGCCCCTAGCACAGATACGCAGTATTTT
.	TRBJ1-2	TRBV25-1	.	CASSDRGLAYGYTF	TGTGCCAGCAGTGACCGAGGACTGGCCTATGGCTACACCTTC
.	TRBJ1-1	TRBV25-1	.	CASSEYRSTEAFF	TGTGCCAGCAGTGAATACCGTTCCACTGAAGCTTTCTTT
.	TRBJ1-5	TRBV27	few	CASSLSRNNQPQHF	TGTGCCAGCAGTTTAAGTCGGAACAATCAGCCCCAGCATTTT
.	TRBJ2-1	TRBV5-1	.	CASSLAFPTGLSYNEQFF	TGCGCCAGCAGCTTGGCCTTCCCAACAGGGTTGTCCTACAATGAGCAGTTCTTC
TRBD2	TRBJ2-1	TRBV6-1	.	CASSVPRGGAGGEQFF	TGTGCCAGCAGTGTTCCTCGGGGGGGTGCGGGCGGTGAGCAGTTCTTC
.	TRBJ1-1	TRBV24-1	.	CATSDSASTEAFF	TGTGCCACCAGTGACTCCGCGAGCACTGAAGCTTTCTTT
TRBD1	TRBJ2-7	TRBV7-2	.	CASSLFGTDYEQYF	TGTGCCAGCAGCTTATTCGGGACAGACTACGAGCAGTACTTC
.	TRBJ1-5	TRBV20-1	.	CSAREREGNQPQHF	TGCAGTGCTAGGGAAAGGGAGGGCAATCAGCCCCAGCATTTT
.	TRBJ2-1	TRBV20-1	.	CSARDHKRLEQFF	TGCAGTGCTAGAGATCATAAGCGCCTTGAGCAGTTCTTC
TRBD2	TRBJ2-7	TRBV12-3/TRBV12-4	.	CASSLAPGAGYEQYF	TGTGCCAGCAGTTTAGCTCCGGGAGCGGGATACGAGCAGTACTTC
.	TRBJ1-1	TRBV20-1	few	CSAKGGPEAFF	TGCAGTGCTAAGGGGGGACCTGAAGCTTTCTTT
.	TRBJ2-1	TRBV20-1	few	CSARGWGHRNNEQFF	TGCAGTGCTAGAGGATGGGGACACCGAAACAATGAGCAGTTCTTC
TRBD1	TRBJ1-2	TRBV27	many	CASTKGGTGNYGYTF	TGTGCCAGCACCAAGGGAGGGACAGGGAACTATGGCTACACCTTC
.	TRBJ2-3	TRBV20-1	few	CSARDPTARFYTQYF	TGCAGTGCTAGAGATCCCACAGCCCGGTTCTATACGCAGTATTTT
TRBD2	TRBJ2-3	TRBV7-2	.	CASSLEGMAGVDTQYF	TGTGCCAGCAGCTTAGAGGGCATGGCGGGAGTTGATACGCAGTATTTT
TRBD1	TRBJ2-3	TRBV19	few	CASSRQGHSTDTQYF	TGTGCCAGTAGCCGACAGGGGCATAGCACAGATACGCAGTATTTT
.	TRBJ2-5	TRBV2	.	CASSVMEETQYF	TGTGCCAGCAGTGTCATGGAGGAGACCCAGTACTTC
.	TRBJ2-2	TRBV20-1	.	CSARDSGIGELFF	TGCAGTGCTAGAGATTCGGGGATCGGGGAGCTGTTTTTT
.	TRBJ1-5	TRBV4-2	few	CASRLATNSEQPQHF	TGTGCCAGCAGACTCGCCACGAACAGCGAGCAGCCCCAGCATTTT